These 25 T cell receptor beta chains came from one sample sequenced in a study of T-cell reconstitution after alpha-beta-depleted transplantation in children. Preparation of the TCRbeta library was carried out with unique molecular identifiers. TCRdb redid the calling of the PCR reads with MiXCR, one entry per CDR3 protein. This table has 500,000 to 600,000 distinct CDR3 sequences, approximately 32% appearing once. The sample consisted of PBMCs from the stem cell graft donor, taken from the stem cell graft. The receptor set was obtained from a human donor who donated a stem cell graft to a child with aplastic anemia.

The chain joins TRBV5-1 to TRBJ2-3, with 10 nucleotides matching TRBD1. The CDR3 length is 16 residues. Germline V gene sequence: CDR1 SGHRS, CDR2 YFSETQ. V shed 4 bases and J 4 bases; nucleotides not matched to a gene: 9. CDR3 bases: TGCGCCAGCAGCACGGGGACAGGGGCAATTCCAGATACGCAGTATTTT. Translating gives CASSTGTGAIPDTQYF.

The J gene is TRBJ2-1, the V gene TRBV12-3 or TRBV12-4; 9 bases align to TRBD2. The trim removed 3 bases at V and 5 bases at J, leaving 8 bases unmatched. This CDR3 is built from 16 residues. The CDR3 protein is CASSLRFSGSDNEQFF. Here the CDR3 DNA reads TGTGCCAGCAGTTTGCGGTTTAGCGGGAGTGACAATGAGCAGTTCTTC.

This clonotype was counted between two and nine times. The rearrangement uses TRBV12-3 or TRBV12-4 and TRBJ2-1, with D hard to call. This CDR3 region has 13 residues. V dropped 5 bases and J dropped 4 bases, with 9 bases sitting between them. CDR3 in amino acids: CASSPGFYNEQFF. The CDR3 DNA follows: TGTGCCAGCAGTCCGGGCTTTTACAATGAGCAGTTCTTC.

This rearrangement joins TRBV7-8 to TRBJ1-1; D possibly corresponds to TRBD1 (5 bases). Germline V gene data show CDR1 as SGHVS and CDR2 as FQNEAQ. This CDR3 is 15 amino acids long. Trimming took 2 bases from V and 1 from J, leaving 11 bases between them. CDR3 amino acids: CASSLFSGGNTEAFF. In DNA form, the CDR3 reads TGTGCCAGCAGCTTATTTTCCGGGGGGAACACTGAAGCTTTCTTT. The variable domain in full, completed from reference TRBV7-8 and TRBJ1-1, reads GAGVSQSPRYKVAKRGQDVALRCDPISGHVSLFWYQQALGQGPEFLTYFQNEAQLDKSGLPSDRFFAERPEGSVSTLKIQRTQQEDSAVYLCASSLFSGGNTEAFFGQGTRLTVV.

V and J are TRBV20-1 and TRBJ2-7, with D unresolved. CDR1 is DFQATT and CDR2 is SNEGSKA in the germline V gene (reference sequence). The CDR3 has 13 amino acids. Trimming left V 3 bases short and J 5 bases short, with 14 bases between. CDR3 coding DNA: TGCAGTGCTAGGGAGATCCTAAGTGACGAGCAGTACTTC. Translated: CSAREILSDEQYF.

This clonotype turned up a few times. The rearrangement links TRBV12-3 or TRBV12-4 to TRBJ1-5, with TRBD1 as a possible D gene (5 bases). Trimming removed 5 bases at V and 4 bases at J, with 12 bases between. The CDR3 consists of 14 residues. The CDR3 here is CASSLRDRNQPQHF. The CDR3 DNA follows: TGTGCCAGCAGTCTACGGGACCGAAATCAGCCCCAGCATTTT.

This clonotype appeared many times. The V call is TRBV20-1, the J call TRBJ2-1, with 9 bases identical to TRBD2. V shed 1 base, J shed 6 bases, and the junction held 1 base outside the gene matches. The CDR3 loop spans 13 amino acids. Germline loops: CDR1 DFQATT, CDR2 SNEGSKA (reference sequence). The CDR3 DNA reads TGCAGTGCTAGAGCACTAGCGGGCAATGAGCAGTTCTTC. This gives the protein CSARALAGNEQFF.

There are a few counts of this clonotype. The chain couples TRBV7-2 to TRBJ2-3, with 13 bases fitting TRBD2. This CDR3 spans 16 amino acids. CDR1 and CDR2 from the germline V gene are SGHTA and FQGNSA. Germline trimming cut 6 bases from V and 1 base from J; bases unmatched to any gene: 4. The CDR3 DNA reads TGTGCCAGCAGACGAGGACTAGCGGGAGGCACAGATACGCAGTATTTT. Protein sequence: CASRRGLAGGTDTQYF.

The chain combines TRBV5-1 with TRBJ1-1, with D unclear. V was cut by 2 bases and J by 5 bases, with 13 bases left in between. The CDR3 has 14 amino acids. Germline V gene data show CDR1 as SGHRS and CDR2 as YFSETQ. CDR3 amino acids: CASSLGPTGTEAFF. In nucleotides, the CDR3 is TGCGCCAGCAGCTTAGGACCTACGGGGACTGAAGCTTTCTTT.

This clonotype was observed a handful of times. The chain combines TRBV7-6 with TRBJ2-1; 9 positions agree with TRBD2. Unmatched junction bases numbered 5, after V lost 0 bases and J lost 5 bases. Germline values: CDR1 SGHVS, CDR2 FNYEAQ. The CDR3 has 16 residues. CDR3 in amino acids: CASSLASGSVHNEQFF. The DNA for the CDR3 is TGTGCCAGCAGCTTAGCTAGCGGGAGCGTCCACAATGAGCAGTTCTTC.

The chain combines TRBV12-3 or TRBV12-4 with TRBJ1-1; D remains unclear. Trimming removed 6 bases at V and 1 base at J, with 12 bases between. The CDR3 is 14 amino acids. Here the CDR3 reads CASRPFTENTEAFF. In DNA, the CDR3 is TGTGCCAGCAGGCCATTTACAGAGAACACTGAAGCTTTCTTT.

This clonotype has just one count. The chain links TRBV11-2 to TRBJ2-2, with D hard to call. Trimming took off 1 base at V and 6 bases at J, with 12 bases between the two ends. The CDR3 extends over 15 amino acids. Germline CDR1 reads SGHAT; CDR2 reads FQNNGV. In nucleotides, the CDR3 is TGTGCCAGCAGCTTAGTCCTTGCGTTCGCCGGGGAGCTGTTTTTT. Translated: CASSLVLAFAGELFF.

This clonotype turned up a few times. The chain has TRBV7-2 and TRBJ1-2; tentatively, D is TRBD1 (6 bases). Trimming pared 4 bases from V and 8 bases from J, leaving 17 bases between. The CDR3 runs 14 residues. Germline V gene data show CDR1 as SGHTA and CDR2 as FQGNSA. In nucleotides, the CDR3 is TGTGCCAGCAGCTCTAGACAGGCCGGGCTAGGCTACACCTTC. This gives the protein CASSSRQAGLGYTF. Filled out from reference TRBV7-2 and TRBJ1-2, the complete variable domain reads GAGVSQSPSNKVTEKGKDVELRCDPISGHTALYWYRQSLGQGLEFLIYFQGNSAPDKSGLPSDRFSAERTGGSVSTLTIQRTQQEDSAVYLCASSSRQAGLGYTFGSGTRLTVV.

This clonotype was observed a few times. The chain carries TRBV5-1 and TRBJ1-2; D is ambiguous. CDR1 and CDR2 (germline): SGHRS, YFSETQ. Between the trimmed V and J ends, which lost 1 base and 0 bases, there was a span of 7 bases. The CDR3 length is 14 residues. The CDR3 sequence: CASSLREANYGYTF. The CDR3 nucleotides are TGCGCCAGCAGCTTGAGGGAAGCTAACTATGGCTACACCTTC.

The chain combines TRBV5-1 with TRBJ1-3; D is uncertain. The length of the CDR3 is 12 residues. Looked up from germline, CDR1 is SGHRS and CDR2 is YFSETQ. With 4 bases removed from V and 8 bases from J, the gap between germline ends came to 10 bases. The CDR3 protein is CASSLSSDTIYF. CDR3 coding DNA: TGCGCCAGCAGCCTGAGCTCGGACACCATATATTTT.

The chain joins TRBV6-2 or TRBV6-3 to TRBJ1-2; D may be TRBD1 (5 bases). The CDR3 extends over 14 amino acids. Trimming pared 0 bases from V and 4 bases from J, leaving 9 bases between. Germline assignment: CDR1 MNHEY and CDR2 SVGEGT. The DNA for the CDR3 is TGTGCCAGCAGTTACTCGATGGGGACCTATGGCTACACCTTC. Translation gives CASSYSMGTYGYTF.

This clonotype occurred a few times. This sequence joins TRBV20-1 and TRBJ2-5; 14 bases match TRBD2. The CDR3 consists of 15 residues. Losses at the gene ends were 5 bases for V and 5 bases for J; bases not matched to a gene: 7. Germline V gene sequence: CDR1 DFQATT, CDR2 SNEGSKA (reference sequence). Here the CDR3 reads CSAETSGRGRETQYF. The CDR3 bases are TGCAGTGCTGAGACTAGCGGGAGGGGACGGGAGACCCAGTACTTC.

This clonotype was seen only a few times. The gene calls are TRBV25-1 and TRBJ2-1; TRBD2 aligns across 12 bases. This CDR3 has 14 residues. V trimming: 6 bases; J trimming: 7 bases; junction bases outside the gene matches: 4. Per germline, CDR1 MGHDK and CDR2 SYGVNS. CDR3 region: CASRGGTSGNEQFF. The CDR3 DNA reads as TGTGCCAGCAGGGGCGGGACTAGCGGGAATGAGCAGTTCTTC.

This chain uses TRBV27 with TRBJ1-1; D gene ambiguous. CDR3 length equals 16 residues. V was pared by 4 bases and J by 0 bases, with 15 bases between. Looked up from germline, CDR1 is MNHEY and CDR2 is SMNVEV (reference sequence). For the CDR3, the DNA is TGTGCCAGCAGTTCAGTTATGGAGCCGATGAACACTGAAGCTTTCTTT. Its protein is CASSSVMEPMNTEAFF.

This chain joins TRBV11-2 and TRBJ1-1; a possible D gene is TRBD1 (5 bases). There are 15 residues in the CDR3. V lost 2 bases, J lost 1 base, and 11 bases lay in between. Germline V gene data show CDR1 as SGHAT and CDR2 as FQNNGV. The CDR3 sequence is CASSLSAGSNTEAFF. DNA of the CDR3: TGTGCCAGCAGCTTAAGTGCAGGGTCGAACACTGAAGCTTTCTTT.

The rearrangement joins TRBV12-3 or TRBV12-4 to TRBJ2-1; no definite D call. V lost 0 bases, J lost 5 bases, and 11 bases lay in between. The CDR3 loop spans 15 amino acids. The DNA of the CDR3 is TGTGCCAGCAGTTTAGCCGGCCAATTCGACAATGAGCAGTTCTTC. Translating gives CASSLAGQFDNEQFF.

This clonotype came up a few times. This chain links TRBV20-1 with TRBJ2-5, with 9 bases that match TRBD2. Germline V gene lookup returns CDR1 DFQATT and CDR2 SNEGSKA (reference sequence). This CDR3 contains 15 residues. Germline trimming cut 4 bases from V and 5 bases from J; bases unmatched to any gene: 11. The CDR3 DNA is TGCAGTGCTACCCTCGGTAGCGGGAGAGGGGAGACCCAGTACTTC. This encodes CSATLGSGRGETQYF.

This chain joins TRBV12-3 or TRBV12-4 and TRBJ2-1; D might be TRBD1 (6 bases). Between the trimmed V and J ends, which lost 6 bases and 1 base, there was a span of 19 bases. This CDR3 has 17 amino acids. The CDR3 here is CASRQSLPQGSYNEQFF. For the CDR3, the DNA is TGTGCCAGCAGGCAATCCCTCCCACAGGGTTCCTACAATGAGCAGTTCTTC.

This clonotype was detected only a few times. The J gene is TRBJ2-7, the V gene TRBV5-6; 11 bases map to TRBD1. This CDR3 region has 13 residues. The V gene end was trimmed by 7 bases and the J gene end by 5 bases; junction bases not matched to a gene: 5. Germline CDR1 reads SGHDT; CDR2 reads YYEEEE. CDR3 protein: CASARDRGNEQYF. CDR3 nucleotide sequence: TGTGCCAGCGCCCGGGACAGGGGGAACGAGCAGTACTTC.

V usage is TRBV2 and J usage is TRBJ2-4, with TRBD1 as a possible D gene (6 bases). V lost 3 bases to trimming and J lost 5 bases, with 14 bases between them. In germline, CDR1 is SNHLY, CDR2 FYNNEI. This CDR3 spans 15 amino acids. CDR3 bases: TGTGCCAGCAGTGAGGGGGACACCGGGGAAAACATTCAGTACTTC. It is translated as CASSEGDTGENIQYF.